The 20 T cell receptor beta chains in this list originate from one sample, sequenced in a study of T cells expressing NK-cell markers (dated by TCRdb to about 2020). The library came from 5' RACE. The data were produced on an Illumina HiSeq 2000. TCRdb reprocessed the reads, and each CDR3 protein sequence is entered once, without DNA. The table kept for this sample lists about 260,000 distinct CDR3 sequences. The ten largest clones add up to around 4.3% of the sample. The sample comprised blood T cells: a sorted CD56 or NKG2C T cell subset, CD4+ or CD8+ T cells, or bulk PBMC T cells (not recorded which). The receptors originated from a woman aged 18-70 years in good health.

The chain combines TRBV7-2 with TRBJ2-5; TCRdb reports TRBD1, a call that lacks DNA to check it against. Germline loops: CDR1 SGHTA, CDR2 FQGNSA. This CDR3 comprises 14 residues. The CDR3: CASSRSNRAGTQYF.

This chain joins TRBV12-3 or TRBV12-4 and TRBJ2-1; TCRdb lists TRBD2, though no DNA is available to test this call. CDR3 size: 16 residues. The CDR3 sequence: CASSFFGAGGTLEQFF.

The rearrangement uses TRBV7-9 and TRBJ1-2; TCRdb's D call, TRBD1, is unchecked because there is no DNA. Germline V lookup: CDR1 SEHNR, CDR2 FQNEAQ (reference sequence). This CDR3 spans 15 amino acids. CDR3: CASSSSGTTNYGYTF. The variable domain in full, completed from reference TRBV7-9 and TRBJ1-2, reads DTGVSQNPRHKITKRGQNVTFRCDPISEHNRLYWYRQTLGQGPEFLTYFQNEAQLEKSRLLSDRFSAERPKGSFSTLEIQRTEQGDSAMYLCASSSSGTTNYGYTFGSGTRLTVV.

The V and J genes are TRBV27 and TRBJ1-5; TCRdb outputs TRBD1, but without DNA this stays unchecked. CDR1 and CDR2 from the germline V gene are MNHEY and SMNVEV (reference sequence). The CDR3 extends over 15 amino acids. The CDR3 reads CASRRTTGFIQPQHF.

The CDR3 loop reads CASSLGTLRVGEQFF. V and J are TRBV12-3 or TRBV12-4 and TRBJ2-1; with no DNA, the TCRdb D assignment of TRBD1 cannot be verified. This CDR3 has 15 residues.

The CDR3 loop is CASSPGTGKPNTGELFF. The rearrangement uses TRBV27 and TRBJ2-2; the TCRdb call, TRBD1, lacks DNA for checking. This CDR3 has 17 residues. Germline CDR1 and CDR2: MNHEY and SMNVEV (reference sequence).

The V call is TRBV5-1, the J call TRBJ2-7; as DNA is missing, the TRBD1 call by TCRdb cannot be tested. The CDR3 is made up of 14 amino acids. Germline CDR1 reads SGHRS; CDR2 reads YFSETQ. The chain's CDR3 is CASSSGTVSYEQYF.

The rearrangement joins TRBV20-1 to TRBJ2-5; absent DNA, TCRdb's TRBD2 call cannot be checked. Germline V gene lookup returns CDR1 DFQATT and CDR2 SNEGSKA (reference sequence). The CDR3 has 13 residues. This chain's CDR3 is CSARVAVRETQYF.

The J gene is TRBJ1-6, the V gene TRBV6-4. From germline, CDR1 is MRHNA and CDR2 SNTAGT. The CDR3 length is 11 residues. The CDR3 sequence is CASGFDSPLHF.

V gene TRBV4-3 combines with J gene TRBJ1-3. CDR3 length: 15 residues. Germline V CDR1 and CDR2: LGHNA, YSLEER. CDR3 in amino acids: CASSQDDSSGNTIYF.

The rearrangement uses TRBV6-5 and TRBJ1-5; absent DNA, TCRdb's TRBD1 call cannot be checked. The CDR3 has 14 residues. Germline lookup yields CDR1 MNHEY and CDR2 SVGAGI. CDR3 protein: CASSYSRGDQPQHF.

CDR3 loop: CASSRTGTTNTGELFF. The rearrangement uses TRBV7-7 and TRBJ2-2; TCRdb selects TRBD2, and the lack of DNA leaves this call unchecked. The CDR3 loop spans 16 amino acids. Per the germline V gene, CDR1 is SSHAT and CDR2 is FNYEAQ (reference sequence). Drawing the rest from reference TRBV7-7 and TRBJ2-2, the complete variable domain is GAGVSQSPRYKVTKRGQDVTLRCDPISSHATLYWYQQALGQGPEFLTYFNYEAQPDKSGLPSDRFSAERPEGSISTLTIQRTEQRDSAMYRCASSRTGTTNTGELFFGEGSRLTVL.

This rearrangement joins TRBV29-1 to TRBJ2-2. This CDR3 comprises 12 residues. Germline values: CDR1 SQVTM, CDR2 ANQGSEA. CDR3 protein: CSVERVVGELFF.

The rearrangement links TRBV12-3 or TRBV12-4 to TRBJ2-1; the TCRdb call, TRBD1, lacks DNA for checking. This CDR3 region has 15 residues. CDR3 sequence: CASSFSGTSPNEQFF.

The chain joins TRBV6-2 or TRBV6-3 to TRBJ2-4. This CDR3 spans 18 amino acids. In germline, CDR1 is MNHEY, CDR2 SVGEGT. This CDR3 is CASSDPRSPKLAKNIQYF.

Here the CDR3 reads CASSERRAGVQETQYF. The V gene is TRBV11-2, the J gene TRBJ2-5; as DNA is missing, the TRBD1 call by TCRdb cannot be tested. This CDR3 contains 16 residues. CDR1 and CDR2 (germline): SGHAT, FQNNGV.

The chain employs TRBV7-2 and TRBJ1-5. The CDR3 is made up of 14 amino acids. The V gene's germline CDR1 is SGHTA and CDR2 FQGNSA. The CDR3 is CASSPRAGGQPQHF.

The chain uses TRBV18 and TRBJ1-1; TCRdb lists TRBD1, though no DNA is available to test this call. The CDR3 loop spans 16 amino acids. CDR1 is KGHSH and CDR2 is LQKENI in the germline V gene. The CDR3: CASSPFGQGANTEAFF.

The chain uses TRBV12-3 or TRBV12-4 and TRBJ2-3; TCRdb's D gene call, TRBD1, goes unchecked for lack of DNA. The CDR3 loop spans 15 amino acids. This chain's CDR3 is CASSSDRKSTDTQYF.

This chain links TRBV5-1 with TRBJ1-3; the D call from TCRdb, TRBD1, cannot be confirmed without DNA. This CDR3 has 14 residues. CDR1 is SGHRS and CDR2 is YFSETQ in the germline V gene. This chain's CDR3 is CASSPGTGRDTIYF.